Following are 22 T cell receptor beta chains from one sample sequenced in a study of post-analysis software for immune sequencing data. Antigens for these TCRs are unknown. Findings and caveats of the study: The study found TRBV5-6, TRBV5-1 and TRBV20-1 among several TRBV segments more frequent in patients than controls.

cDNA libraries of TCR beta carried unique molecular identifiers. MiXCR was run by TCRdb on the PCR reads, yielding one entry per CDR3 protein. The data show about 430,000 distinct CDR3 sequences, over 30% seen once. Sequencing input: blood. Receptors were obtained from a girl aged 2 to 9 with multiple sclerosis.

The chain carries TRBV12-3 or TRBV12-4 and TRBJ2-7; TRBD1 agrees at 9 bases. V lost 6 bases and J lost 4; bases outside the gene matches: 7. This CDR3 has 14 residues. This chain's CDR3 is CASSIQGAGYEQYF. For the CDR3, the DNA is TGTGCCAGCAGCATACAGGGGGCGGGGTACGAGCAGTACTTC.

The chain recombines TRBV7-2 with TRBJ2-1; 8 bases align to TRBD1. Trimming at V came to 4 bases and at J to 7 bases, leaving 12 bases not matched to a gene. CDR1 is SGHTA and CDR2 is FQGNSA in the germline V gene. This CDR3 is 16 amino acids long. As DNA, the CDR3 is TGTGCCAGCAGCTCCCGAGGGACAGGTGTCGGTAATGAGCAGTTCTTC. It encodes CASSSRGTGVGNEQFF.

The CDR3 loop is CASSLSSGRVETQYF. The CDR3 DNA reads as TGTGCCAGCAGCTTGTCTAGCGGGAGAGTCGAGACCCAGTACTTC. The chain uses TRBV11-2 and TRBJ2-5; 10 nucleotides match TRBD2. Germline CDR1 is SGHAT and CDR2 is FQNNGV. The junction had 6 bases not matched to a gene; V was cut back by 3 bases and J by 5 bases. The CDR3 consists of 15 residues. Filled out from reference TRBV11-2 and TRBJ2-5, the complete variable domain reads EAGVAQSPRYKIIEKRQSVAFWCNPISGHATLYWYQQILGQGPKLLIQFQNNGVVDDSQLPKDRFSAERLKGVDSTLKIQPAKLEDSAVYLCASSLSSGRVETQYFGPGTRLLVL.

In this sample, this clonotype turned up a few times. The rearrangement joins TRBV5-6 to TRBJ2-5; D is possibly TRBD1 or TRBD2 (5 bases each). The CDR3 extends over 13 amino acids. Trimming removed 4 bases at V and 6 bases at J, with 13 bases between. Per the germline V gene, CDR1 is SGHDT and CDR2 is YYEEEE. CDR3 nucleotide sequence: TGTGCCAGCAGCCTACGTGGGGGAAAGACCCAGTACTTC. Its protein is CASSLRGGKTQYF.

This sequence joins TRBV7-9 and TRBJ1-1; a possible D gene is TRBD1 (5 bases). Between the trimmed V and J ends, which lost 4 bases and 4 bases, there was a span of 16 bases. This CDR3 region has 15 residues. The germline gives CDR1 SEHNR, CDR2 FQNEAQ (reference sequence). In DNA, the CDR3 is TGTGCCAGCAGCTCCATCGGGGACCCGACCACTGAAGCTTTCTTT. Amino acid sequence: CASSSIGDPTTEAFF.

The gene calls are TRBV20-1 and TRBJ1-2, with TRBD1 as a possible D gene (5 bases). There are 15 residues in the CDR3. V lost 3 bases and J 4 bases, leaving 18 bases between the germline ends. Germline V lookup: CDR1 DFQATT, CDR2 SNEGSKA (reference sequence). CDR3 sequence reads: CSARALGEGPYGYTF. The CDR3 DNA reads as TGCAGTGCTAGGGCCCTCGGGGAGGGACCCTATGGCTACACCTTC.

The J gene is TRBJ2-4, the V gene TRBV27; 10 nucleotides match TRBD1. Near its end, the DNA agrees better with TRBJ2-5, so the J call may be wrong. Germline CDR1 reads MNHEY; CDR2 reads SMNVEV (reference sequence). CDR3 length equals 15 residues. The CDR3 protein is CASSYWGTGVVTQYF. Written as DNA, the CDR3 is TGTGCCAGCAGTTATTGGGGGACAGGGGTCGTGACCCAGTACTTC.

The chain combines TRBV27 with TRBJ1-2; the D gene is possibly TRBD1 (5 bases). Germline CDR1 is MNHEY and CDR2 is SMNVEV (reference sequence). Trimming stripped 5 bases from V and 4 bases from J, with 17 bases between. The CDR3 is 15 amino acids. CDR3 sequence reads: CASSPGRIPLYGYTF. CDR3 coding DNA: TGTGCCAGCAGTCCGGGACGGATCCCTCTCTATGGCTACACCTTC.

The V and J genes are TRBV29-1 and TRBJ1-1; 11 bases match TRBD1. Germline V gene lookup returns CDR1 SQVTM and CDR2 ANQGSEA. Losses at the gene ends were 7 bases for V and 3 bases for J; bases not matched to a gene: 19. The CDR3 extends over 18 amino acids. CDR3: CSAHWDRGASGVDTEAFF. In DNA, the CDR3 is TGCAGCGCCCACTGGGACAGGGGGGCGAGTGGTGTGGACACTGAAGCTTTCTTT. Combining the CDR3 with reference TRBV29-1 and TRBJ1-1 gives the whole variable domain SAVISQKPSRDICQRGTSLTIQCQVDSQVTMMFWYRQQPGQSLTLIATANQGSEATYESGFVIDKFPISRPNLTFSTLTVSNMSPEDSSIYLCSAHWDRGASGVDTEAFFGQGTRLTVV.

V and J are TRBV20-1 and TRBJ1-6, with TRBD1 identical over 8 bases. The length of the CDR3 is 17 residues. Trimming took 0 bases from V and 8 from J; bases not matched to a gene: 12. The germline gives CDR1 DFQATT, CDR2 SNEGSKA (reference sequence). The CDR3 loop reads CSAREPDRESNYSPLHF. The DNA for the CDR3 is TGCAGTGCTAGAGAACCGGACAGGGAGTCGAATTATTCACCCCTCCACTTT.

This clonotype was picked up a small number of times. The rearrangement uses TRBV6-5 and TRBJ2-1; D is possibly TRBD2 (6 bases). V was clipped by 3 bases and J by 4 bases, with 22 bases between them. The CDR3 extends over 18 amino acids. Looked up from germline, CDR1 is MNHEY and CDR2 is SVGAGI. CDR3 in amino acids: CASSYNRGKEKGYNEQFF. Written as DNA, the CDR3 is TGTGCCAGCAGTTATAACCGGGGGAAAGAGAAAGGGTACAATGAGCAGTTCTTC.

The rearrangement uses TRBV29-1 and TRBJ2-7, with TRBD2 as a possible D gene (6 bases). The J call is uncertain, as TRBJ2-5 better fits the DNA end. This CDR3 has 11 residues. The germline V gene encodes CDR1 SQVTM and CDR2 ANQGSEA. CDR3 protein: CSVQGGETQYF. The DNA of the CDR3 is TGCAGCGTTCAGGGAGGTGAGACCCAGTACTTC.

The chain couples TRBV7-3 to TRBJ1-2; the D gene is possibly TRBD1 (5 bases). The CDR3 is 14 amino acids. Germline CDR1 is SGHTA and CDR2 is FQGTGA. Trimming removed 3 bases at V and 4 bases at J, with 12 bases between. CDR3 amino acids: CASSFGGATYGYTF. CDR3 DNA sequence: TGTGCCAGCAGCTTCGGAGGGGCGACCTATGGCTACACCTTC.

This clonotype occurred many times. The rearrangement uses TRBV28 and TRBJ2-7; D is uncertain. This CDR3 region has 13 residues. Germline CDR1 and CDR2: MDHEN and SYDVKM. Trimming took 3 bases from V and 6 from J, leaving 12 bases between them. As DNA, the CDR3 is TGTGCCAGCAGTTTTCCCCAAATCTTCGAGCAGTACTTC. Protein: CASSFPQIFEQYF.

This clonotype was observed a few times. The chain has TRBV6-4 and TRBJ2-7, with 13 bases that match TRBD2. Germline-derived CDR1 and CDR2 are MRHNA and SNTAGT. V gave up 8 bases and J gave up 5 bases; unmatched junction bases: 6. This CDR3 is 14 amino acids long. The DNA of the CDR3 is TGTGCCAGCGGAACTAGCGGGAGGGTTAACGAGCAGTACTTC. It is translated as CASGTSGRVNEQYF.

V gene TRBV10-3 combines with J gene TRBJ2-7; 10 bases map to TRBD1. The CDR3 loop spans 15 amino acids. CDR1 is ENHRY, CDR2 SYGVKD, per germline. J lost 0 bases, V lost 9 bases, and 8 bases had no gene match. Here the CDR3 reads CAIKPGQGLSYEQYF. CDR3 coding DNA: TGTGCCATTAAACCGGGACAGGGGCTCTCCTACGAGCAGTACTTC.

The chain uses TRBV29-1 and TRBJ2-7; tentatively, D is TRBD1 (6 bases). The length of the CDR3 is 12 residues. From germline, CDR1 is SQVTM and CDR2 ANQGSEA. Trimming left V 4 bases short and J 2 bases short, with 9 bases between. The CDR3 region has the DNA TGCAGCGTTGCAGGACAGACCTACGAGCAGTACTTC. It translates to CSVAGQTYEQYF.

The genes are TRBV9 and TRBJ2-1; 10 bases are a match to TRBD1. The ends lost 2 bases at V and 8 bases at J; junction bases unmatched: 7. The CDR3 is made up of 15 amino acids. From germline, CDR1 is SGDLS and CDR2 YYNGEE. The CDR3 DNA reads TGTGCCAGCAGCGTGACAGGGGGCAGGGGGGATGAGCAGTTCTTC. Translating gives CASSVTGGRGDEQFF.

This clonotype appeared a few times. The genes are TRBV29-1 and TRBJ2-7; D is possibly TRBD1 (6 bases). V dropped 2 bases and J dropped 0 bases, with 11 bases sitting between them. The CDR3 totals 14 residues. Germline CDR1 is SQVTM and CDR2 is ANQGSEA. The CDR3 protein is CSVELWTDSYEQYF. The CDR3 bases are TGCAGCGTTGAACTGTGGACAGACTCCTACGAGCAGTACTTC.

CDR3 nucleotide sequence: TGTGCCAGCAGTTTACAGACAGGGTATGGCTACACCTTC. It is translated as CASSLQTGYGYTF. The chain uses TRBV28 and TRBJ1-2, with TRBD1 matching over 7 bases. V shed 2 bases, J shed 5 bases, and the junction held 2 bases outside the gene matches. Germline assignment: CDR1 MDHEN and CDR2 SYDVKM. The CDR3 loop spans 13 amino acids.

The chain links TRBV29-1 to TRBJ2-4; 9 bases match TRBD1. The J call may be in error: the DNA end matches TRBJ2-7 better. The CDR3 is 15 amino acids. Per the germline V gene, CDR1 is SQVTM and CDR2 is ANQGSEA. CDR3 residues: CSVEDQGQGYHEQYF. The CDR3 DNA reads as TGCAGCGTTGAAGATCAGGGACAGGGTTATCACGAGCAGTACTTC.

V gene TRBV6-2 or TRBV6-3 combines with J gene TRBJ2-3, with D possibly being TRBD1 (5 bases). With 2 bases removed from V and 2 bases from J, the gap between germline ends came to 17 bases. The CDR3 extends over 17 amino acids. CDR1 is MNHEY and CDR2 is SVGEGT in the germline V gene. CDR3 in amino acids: CASSYGGHDRYTDTQYF. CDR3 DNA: TGTGCCAGCAGTTACGGCGGACATGACAGATACACAGATACGCAGTATTTT.